The T cell receptor (beta chain) described here comes from a study of T cells in Graves' hyperthyroidism and ophthalmopathy. Study at large: Peripheral blood collection took place at initial diagnosis, before any treatment. Regarding the study as a whole: Most expanded thyroid clonotypes above 0.001 recurred in blood. Median prediction lead before ophthalmopathy onset was around 7 months with the model.

RNA transcripts yielded amplified TCR beta CDR3 regions. Initially, a first-round RT-PCR of the TCR CDR3 employed the HTBI primer set. TCRdb analysed the multiplex PCR reads with MiXCR anew, one entry per CDR3 protein. The table has about 290,000 distinct CDR3 sequences, 10% to 15% seen once; the top ten hold approximately 8.6%. V shed 6 bases and J 4 bases; nucleotides not matched to a gene: 14. The CDR3 runs to 16 residues. Germline CDR1 and CDR2: MNHNS and SASEGT. Comments on this clonotype: The antigen is undetermined.

The study collected blood at first hyperthyroidism diagnosis, before any ophthalmopathy symptoms arose. Sequencing was performed on blood. The origin of this receptor is a woman in her twenties or thirties with Graves' hyperthyroidism that later progressed to Graves' ophthalmopathy. V usage is TRBV6-1 and J usage is TRBJ2-7; the match to TRBD1 covers 8 bases. CDR3: CASSVPKYRGKYEQYF. In DNA, the CDR3 is TGTGCCAGCAGCGTACCGAAGTACAGGGGGAAGTACGAGCAGTACTTC.